The following is a T cell receptor beta chain sequence with its context. Its antigen remains unknown. The CDR3 is 15 amino acids. Germline loops: CDR1 ENHRY, CDR2 SYGVKD. This entry is derived from a study of T cells expressing NK-cell markers. Background on the study: From sorted CD3+CD56+NKG2C+, CD3+CD56+NKG2C- and CD3+CD56-NKG2C+ T cells came the TCR beta repertoires. Findings of the study overall: Specificity for HCMV among expanded NKG2C+ T cell clones was not established.

TCRdb reprocessed the 5' RACE reads, with one entry per CDR3 protein and no DNA. Its clone listing holds about 540,000 distinct CDR3 sequences. The rearrangement joins TRBV10-3 to TRBJ2-5; without DNA, the TCRdb call of TRBD1 cannot be checked. The clonotype originates from a young man in good health. Sequencing input: blood T cells: a sorted CD56 or NKG2C T cell subset, CD4+ or CD8+ T cells, or bulk PBMC T cells (not recorded which). The CDR3 loop reads CAISEGQVPQETQYF.